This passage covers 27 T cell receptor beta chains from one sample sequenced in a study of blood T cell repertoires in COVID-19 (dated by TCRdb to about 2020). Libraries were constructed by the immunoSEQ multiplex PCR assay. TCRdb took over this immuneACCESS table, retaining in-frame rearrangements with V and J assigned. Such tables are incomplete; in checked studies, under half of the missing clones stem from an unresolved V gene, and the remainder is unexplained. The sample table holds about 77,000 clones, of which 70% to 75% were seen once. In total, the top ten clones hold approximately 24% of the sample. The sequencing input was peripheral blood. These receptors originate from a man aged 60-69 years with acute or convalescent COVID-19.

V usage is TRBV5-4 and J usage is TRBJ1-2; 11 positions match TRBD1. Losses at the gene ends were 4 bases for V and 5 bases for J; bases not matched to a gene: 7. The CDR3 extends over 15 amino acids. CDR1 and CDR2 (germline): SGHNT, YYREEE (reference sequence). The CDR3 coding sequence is TGTGCCAGCAGCCCCGGGACAGGGGGTAATTATGGCTACACCTTC. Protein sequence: CASSPGTGGNYGYTF. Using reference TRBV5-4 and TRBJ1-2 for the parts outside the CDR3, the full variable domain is ETGVTQSPTHLIKTRGQQVTLRCSSQSGHNTVSWYQQALGQGPQFIFQYYREEENGRGNFPPRFSGLQFPNYSSELNVNALELDDSALYLCASSPGTGGNYGYTFGSGTRLTVV.

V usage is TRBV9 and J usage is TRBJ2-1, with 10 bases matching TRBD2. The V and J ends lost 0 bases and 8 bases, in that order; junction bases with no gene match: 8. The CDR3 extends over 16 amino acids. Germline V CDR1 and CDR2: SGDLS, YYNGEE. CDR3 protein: CASSVGGLAGVDEQFF. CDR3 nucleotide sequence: TGTGCCAGCAGCGTAGGCGGGCTAGCGGGAGTCGATGAGCAGTTCTTC.

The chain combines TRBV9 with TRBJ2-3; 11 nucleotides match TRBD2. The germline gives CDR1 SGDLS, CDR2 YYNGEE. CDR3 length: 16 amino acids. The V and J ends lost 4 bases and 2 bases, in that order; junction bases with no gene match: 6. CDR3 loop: CASSSFSGGATDTQYF. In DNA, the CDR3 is TGTGCCAGCAGCTCATTTAGCGGGGGGGCCACAGATACGCAGTATTTT. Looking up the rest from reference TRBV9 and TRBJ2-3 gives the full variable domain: DSGVTQTPKHLITATGQRVTLRCSPRSGDLSVYWYQQSLDQGLQFLIQYYNGEERAKGNILERFSAQQFPDLHSELNLSSLELGDSALYFCASSSFSGGATDTQYFGPGTRLTVL.

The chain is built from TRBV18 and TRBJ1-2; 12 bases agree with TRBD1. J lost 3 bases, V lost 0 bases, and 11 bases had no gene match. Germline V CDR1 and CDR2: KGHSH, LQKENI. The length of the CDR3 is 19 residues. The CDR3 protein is CASSPPVGQGAITDYGYTF. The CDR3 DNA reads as TGTGCCAGCTCACCACCGGTGGGACAGGGGGCGATAACGGACTATGGCTACACCTTC.

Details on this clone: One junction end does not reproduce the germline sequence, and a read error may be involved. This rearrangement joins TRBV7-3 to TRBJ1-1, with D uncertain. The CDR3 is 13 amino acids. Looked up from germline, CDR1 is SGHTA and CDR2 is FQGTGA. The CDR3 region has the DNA TGTGCCAGCAGCTTGGACGGGAACACTGAAGTTTTCTTT. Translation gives CASSLDGNTEVFF.

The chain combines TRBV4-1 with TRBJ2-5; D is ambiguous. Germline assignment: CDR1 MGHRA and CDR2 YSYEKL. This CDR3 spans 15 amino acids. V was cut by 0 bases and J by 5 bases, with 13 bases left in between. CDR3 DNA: TGCGCCAGCAGCCAAGATGTATCCCAGGTGGAGACCCAGTACTTC. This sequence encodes CASSQDVSQVETQYF.

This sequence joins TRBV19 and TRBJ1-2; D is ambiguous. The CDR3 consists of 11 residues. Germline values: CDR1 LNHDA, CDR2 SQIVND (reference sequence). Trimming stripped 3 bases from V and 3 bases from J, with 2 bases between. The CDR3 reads CASSIDYGYTF. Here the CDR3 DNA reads TGTGCCAGTAGTATCGACTATGGCTACACCTTC.

The CDR3 DNA sequence: TGTGCCAGCTCACAGGGACAGGACTACGAGCAGTACTTC. Protein: CASSQGQDYEQYF. J is TRBJ2-7 and V is TRBV18, with 8 bases identical to TRBD1. Germline V gene sequence: CDR1 KGHSH, CDR2 LQKENI. CDR3 size: 13 residues. V lost 4 bases, J lost 3 bases, and 2 bases stayed unmatched.

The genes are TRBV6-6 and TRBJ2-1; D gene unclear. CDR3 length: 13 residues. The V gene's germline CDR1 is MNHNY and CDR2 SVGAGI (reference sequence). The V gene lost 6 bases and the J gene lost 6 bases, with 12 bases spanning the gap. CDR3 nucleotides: TGTGCCAGCAGCCTAGACCGCCTCAATGAGCAGTTCTTC. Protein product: CASSLDRLNEQFF.

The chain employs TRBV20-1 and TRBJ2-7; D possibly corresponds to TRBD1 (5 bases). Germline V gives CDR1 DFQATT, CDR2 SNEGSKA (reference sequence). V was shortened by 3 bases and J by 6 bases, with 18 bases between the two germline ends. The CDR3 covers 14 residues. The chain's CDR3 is CSASDAGLNGEQYF. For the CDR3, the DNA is TGCAGTGCTAGTGATGCAGGGTTAAACGGCGAGCAGTACTTC.

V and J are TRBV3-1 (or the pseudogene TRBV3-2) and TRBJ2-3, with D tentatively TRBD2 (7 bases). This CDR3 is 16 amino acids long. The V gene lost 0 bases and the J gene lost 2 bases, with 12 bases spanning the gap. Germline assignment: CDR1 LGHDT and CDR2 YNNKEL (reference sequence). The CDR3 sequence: CASSQDSGGATDTQYF. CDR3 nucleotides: TGTGCCAGCAGCCAAGATAGTGGGGGGGCCACAGATACGCAGTATTTT.

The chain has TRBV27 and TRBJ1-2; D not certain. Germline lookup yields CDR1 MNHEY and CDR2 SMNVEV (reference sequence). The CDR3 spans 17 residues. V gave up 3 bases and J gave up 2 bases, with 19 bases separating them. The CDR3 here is CASSFSRRVRLNYGYTF. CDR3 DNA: TGTGCCAGCAGTTTTTCCCGTAGAGTACGCCTCAACTATGGCTACACCTTC.

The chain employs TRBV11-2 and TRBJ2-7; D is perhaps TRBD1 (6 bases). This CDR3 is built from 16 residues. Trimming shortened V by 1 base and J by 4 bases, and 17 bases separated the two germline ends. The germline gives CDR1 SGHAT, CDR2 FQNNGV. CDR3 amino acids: CASSLGITRQVYEQYV. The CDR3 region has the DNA TGTGCCAGCAGCTTAGGGATTACCAGACAGGTATACGAGCAGTACGTC.

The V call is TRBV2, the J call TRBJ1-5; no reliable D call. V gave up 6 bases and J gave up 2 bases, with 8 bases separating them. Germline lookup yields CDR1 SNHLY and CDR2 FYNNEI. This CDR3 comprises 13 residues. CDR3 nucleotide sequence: TGTGCCAGCAGCGACTCAGGCAATCAGCCCCAGCATTTT. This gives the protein CASSDSGNQPQHF.

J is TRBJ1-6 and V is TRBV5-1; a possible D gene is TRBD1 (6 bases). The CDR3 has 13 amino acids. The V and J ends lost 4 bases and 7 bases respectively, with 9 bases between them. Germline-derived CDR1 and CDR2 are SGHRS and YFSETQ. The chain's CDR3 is CASSEDSNSPLHF. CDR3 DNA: TGCGCCAGCAGCGAGGACAGCAATTCACCCCTCCACTTT.

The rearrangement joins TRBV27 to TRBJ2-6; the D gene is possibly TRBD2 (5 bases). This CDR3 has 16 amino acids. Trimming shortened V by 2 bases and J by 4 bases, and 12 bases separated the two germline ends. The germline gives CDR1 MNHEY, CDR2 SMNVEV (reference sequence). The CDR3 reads CASSLARGYGANVLTF. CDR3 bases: TGTGCCAGCAGTTTAGCTCGGGGATACGGGGCCAACGTCCTGACTTTC.

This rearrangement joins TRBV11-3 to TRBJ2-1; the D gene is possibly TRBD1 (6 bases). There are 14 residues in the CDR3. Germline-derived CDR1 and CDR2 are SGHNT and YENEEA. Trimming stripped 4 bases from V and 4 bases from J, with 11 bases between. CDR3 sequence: CASSSTGQYNEQFF. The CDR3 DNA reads TGTGCCAGCAGCTCTACCGGACAGTACAATGAGCAGTTCTTC.

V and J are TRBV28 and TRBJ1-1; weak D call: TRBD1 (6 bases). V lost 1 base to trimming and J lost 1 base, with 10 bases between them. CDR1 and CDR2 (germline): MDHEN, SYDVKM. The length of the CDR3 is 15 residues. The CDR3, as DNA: TGTGCCAGCAGTTTATCCCCGACAGGGAACACTGAAGCTTTCTTT. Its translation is CASSLSPTGNTEAFF.

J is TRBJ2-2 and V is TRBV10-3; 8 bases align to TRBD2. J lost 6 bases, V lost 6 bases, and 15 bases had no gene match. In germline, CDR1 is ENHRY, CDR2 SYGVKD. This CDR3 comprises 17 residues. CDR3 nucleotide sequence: TGTGCCATCAGGGGAACCGGACTAGCTGCATTTTCCGGGGAGCTGTTTTTT. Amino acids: CAIRGTGLAAFSGELFF.

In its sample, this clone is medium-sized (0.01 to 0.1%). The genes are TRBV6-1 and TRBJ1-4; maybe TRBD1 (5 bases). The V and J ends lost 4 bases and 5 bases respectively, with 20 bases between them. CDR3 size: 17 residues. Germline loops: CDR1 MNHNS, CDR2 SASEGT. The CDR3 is CASSGTDRASGNEKLFF. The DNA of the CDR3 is TGTGCCAGCAGTGGAACCGACAGAGCCTCAGGAAATGAAAAACTGTTTTTT.

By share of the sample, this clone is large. CDR3 protein: CASSLGPGRGSEETQYF. In DNA form, the CDR3 reads TGTGCCAGCAGCTTAGGACCCGGCAGGGGGAGTGAAGAGACCCAGTACTTC. The V gene is TRBV11-2, the J gene TRBJ2-5; 7 nucleotides line up with TRBD1. There are 17 residues in the CDR3. Losses at the gene ends were 1 base for V and 3 bases for J; bases not matched to a gene: 11. Germline assignment: CDR1 SGHAT and CDR2 FQNNGV.

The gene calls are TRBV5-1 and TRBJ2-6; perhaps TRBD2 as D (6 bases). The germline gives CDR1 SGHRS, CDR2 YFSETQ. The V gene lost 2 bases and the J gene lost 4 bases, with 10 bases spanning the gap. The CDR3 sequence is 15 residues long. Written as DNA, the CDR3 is TGCGCCAGCAGCTTTGGCGGGGCGGGGGCCAACGTCCTGACTTTC. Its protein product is CASSFGGAGANVLTF.

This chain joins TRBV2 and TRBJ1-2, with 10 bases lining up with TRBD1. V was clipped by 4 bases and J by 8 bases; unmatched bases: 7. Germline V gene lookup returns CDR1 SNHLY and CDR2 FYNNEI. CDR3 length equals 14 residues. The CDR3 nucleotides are TGTGCCAGCAGTGGGGACAGGGGCGATCAGGGCTACACCTTC. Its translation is CASSGDRGDQGYTF.

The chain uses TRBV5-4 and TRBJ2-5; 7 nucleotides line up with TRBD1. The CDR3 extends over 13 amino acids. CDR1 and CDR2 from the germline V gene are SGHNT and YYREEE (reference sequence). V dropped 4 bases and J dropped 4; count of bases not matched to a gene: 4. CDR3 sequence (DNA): TGTGCCAGCAGCCGACAGGGTATAGAGACCCAGTACTTC. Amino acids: CASSRQGIETQYF. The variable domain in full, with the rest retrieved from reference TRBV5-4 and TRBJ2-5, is ETGVTQSPTHLIKTRGQQVTLRCSSQSGHNTVSWYQQALGQGPQFIFQYYREEENGRGNFPPRFSGLQFPNYSSELNVNALELDDSALYLCASSRQGIETQYFGPGTRLLVL.

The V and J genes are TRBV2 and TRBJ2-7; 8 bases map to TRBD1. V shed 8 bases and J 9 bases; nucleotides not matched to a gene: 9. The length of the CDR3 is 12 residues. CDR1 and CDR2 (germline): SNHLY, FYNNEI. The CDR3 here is CASRWDRSMQYV. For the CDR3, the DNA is TGTGCCAGCCGATGGGACAGGTCGATGCAGTACGTC.

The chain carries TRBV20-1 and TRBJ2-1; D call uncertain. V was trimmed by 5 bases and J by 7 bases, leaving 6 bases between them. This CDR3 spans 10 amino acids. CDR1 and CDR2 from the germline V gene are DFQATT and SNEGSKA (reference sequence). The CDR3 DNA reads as TGCAGTGCTGCTAATAATGAGCAGTTCTTC. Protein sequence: CSAANNEQFF.

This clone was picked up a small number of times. CDR3 bases: TGTGCCAGCAGGAGACAGGGGGTAGAGTCAGATACGCAGTATTTT. This codes for CASRRQGVESDTQYF. V and J are TRBV6-5 and TRBJ2-3; 9 bases match TRBD1. J gave up 4 bases and V 6 bases, and 8 bases lay outside the gene matches. This CDR3 region has 15 residues. Per germline, CDR1 MNHEY and CDR2 SVGAGI.